This entry lists 11 T cell receptor beta chains sequenced from one sample in a study of HIV-infected patients and healthy controls. cDNA was made from approximately 500 ng RNA using alpha and beta constant primers. Separate chain-specific third strand synthesis with multiplexing indices produced the alpha and beta libraries. In TCRdb, the 5' RACE reads were re-called with MiXCR into one record per CDR3 protein. The sample includes 10,000 to 15,000 distinct CDR3 sequences, roughly a tenth of them seen just once. No cell fractionation was done, so the repertoire covers all unsorted peripheral blood T cells. Sequencing was carried out using blood. The receptors originated from an adult in good health.

The CDR3 nucleotides read TGCGCCAGCAGCTTACAGGGGGCTGAGCAGTTCTTC. Amino acids: CASSLQGAEQFF. The chain employs TRBV5-1 and TRBJ2-1; 9 bases agree with TRBD1. The CDR3 consists of 12 residues. The germline CDR1 and CDR2 sequences are SGHRS and YFSETQ. V lost 2 bases, J lost 9 bases, and 0 bases stayed unmatched.

Relative to its sample, this clonotype is medium-sized. The rearrangement uses TRBV3-1 and TRBJ2-7; 8 bases fit TRBD1. The CDR3 is 15 amino acids. CDR1 and CDR2 from the germline V gene are LGHDT and YNNKEL (reference sequence). Germline trimming cut 3 bases from V and 3 bases from J; bases unmatched to any gene: 7. This CDR3 is CASSHSGQGLYEQYF. Here the CDR3 DNA reads TGTGCCAGCAGCCATAGCGGACAGGGTCTCTACGAGCAGTACTTC.

This clonotype has only a few counts. This rearrangement joins TRBV6-1 to TRBJ1-5; 7 nucleotides agree with TRBD1. Trimming took 2 bases from V and 5 from J; bases not matched to a gene: 12. The CDR3 has 17 amino acids. Germline values: CDR1 MNHNS, CDR2 SASEGT. The CDR3 region has the DNA TGTGCCAGCAGTGAAATCCTGACAGGGCCGCGTGATCAGCCCCAGCATTTT. Translating it yields CASSEILTGPRDQPQHF.

This clonotype was recorded at least ten times. J is TRBJ1-5 and V is TRBV6-5; D possibly corresponds to TRBD1 (6 bases). This CDR3 has 13 amino acids. V was cut by 8 bases and J by 7 bases, with 15 bases left in between. Germline V gene sequence: CDR1 MNHEY, CDR2 SVGAGI. The CDR3 loop reads CASRRARGQPQHF. The CDR3 DNA is TGTGCCAGCCGGAGGGCGAGGGGGCAGCCCCAGCATTTT.

At least ten counts were recorded for this clonotype. The V and J genes are TRBV28 and TRBJ1-2; tentatively, D is TRBD1 (6 bases). Germline V gives CDR1 MDHEN, CDR2 SYDVKM. The CDR3 spans 15 residues. V was clipped by 3 bases and J by 6 bases, with 17 bases between them. The CDR3: CASSFSIGGNDGYTF. CDR3 nucleotides: TGTGCCAGCAGTTTTAGTATAGGGGGTAATGATGGCTACACCTTC.

This clonotype occurred a few times. The J gene is TRBJ1-3, the V gene TRBV6-6, with a tentative D call TRBD1 (5 bases). Germline lookup yields CDR1 MNHNY and CDR2 SVGAGI (reference sequence). The CDR3 totals 11 residues. The V end lost 5 bases, the J end lost 11 bases, and 10 bases lay between the germline ends. The CDR3 bases are TGTGCCAGCAGTCCGGGGGGAGCCATATATTTT. Protein sequence: CASSPGGAIYF.

This clonotype was seen at least ten times. J is TRBJ1-6 and V is TRBV12-3 or TRBV12-4, with 9 bases identical to TRBD1. V lost 2 bases and J lost 3; bases outside the gene matches: 11. The CDR3 length is 19 residues. The CDR3 DNA sequence: TGTGCCAGCAGTTTACGCAACAGGGGGCTCCCGTACTATAATTCACCCCTCCACTTT. Translation gives CASSLRNRGLPYYNSPLHF.

This clonotype is medium-sized in the sample. The chain carries TRBV20-1 and TRBJ2-1; 14 bases line up with TRBD2. The germline V gene encodes CDR1 DFQATT and CDR2 SNEGSKA (reference sequence). The CDR3 sequence is 15 residues long. The CDR3 reads CSGSEGLAGVGEQFF. The DNA of the CDR3 is TGCAGCGGCAGCGAGGGACTAGCGGGAGTTGGGGAGCAGTTCTTC.

J is TRBJ1-2 and V is TRBV13; 7 bases fit TRBD1. The V gene end was trimmed by 5 bases and the J gene end by 6 bases; junction bases not matched to a gene: 3. CDR3 size: 12 residues. CDR1 is PRHDT and CDR2 is FYEKMQ in the germline V gene (reference sequence). Here the CDR3 DNA reads TGTGCCAGCAGCACAGACAGGGATGGCTACACCTTC. It encodes CASSTDRDGYTF.

This clonotype was found many times. The chain recombines TRBV7-9 with TRBJ2-7; TRBD1 is a possible D gene (6 bases). The CDR3 has 15 amino acids. V was clipped by 4 bases and J by 4 bases, with 17 bases between them. CDR1 SEHNR and CDR2 FQNEAQ come from the germline V gene (reference sequence). The CDR3: CASSWRQGIHYEQYF. The CDR3 nucleotides read TGTGCCAGCAGCTGGCGTCAGGGGATTCATTACGAGCAGTACTTC.

Ten or more counts support this clonotype. The chain has TRBV12-3 or TRBV12-4 and TRBJ2-1, with TRBD2 matching over 11 bases. CDR3 length: 15 residues. After removal of 5 bases from V and 7 bases from J, the junction contained 7 bases not matched to a gene. In DNA, the CDR3 is TGTGCCAGCAGTAGACCCGGGACTAGCGGAAATGAGCAGTTCTTC. Translation: CASSRPGTSGNEQFF.